This TCR beta chain is from a study of T cells in Graves' hyperthyroidism and ophthalmopathy. Findings and caveats of the study: The model's output predicted ophthalmopathy at a median of about 6.5 months prior to onset. Most thyroid-expanded clonotypes above 0.001 were also found in blood.

This CDR3 has 13 amino acids. V dropped 5 bases and J dropped 4 bases, with 8 bases sitting between them. The investigators amplified TCR beta CDR3 regions from RNA transcripts. The HTBI primer set served for first-round RT-PCR of the TCR CDR3. TCRdb reprocessed the multiplex PCR reads with MiXCR, giving one entry per CDR3 protein. The data show hundreds of thousands of distinct CDR3 sequences, 15% seen once. This clonotype was counted at least ten times. The antigen is undetermined. PBMCs were sourced from around 10 ml fresh peripheral blood. The sequencing input was blood. This chain joins TRBV12-3 or TRBV12-4 and TRBJ2-2, with D unclear. The receptor's source is a woman in her thirties with Graves' hyperthyroidism. In DNA, the CDR3 is TGTGCCAGCAGTGCCCACAGCACCGGGGAGCTGTTTTTT. Protein sequence: CASSAHSTGELFF.